This TCR beta chain appears in the sequencing data of a study of blood T cell repertoires in COVID-19. Turning to the study itself: The United States, Italy and Spain provided the acute and convalescent COVID-19 samples. PBMCs, B-cell-depleted T cells, or T cells provided the cDNA or gDNA that made up the material.

This CDR3 has 17 amino acids. V shed 2 bases, J shed 0 bases, and the junction held 4 bases outside the gene matches. Germline lookup yields CDR1 KGHDR and CDR2 SFDVKD. Under the authors' procedure: Scientists estimated how many nucleated cells there were by amplifying reference gene primers. Sequencing was performed with immunoSEQ multiplex PCR; in TCRdb, only in-frame clones are kept and a portion is missing. The DNA gave D and trimming, while V, J and clone size come from that table. The table lists over 150,000 clones, 80% to 90% of them singletons. The chain is built from TRBV24-1 and TRBJ2-1, with 9 bases fitting TRBD1. Sequencing was performed on peripheral blood. The sequence derives from a man aged 35 to 55 with acute or convalescent COVID-19. The CDR3 loop reads CATSDSKGQGSYNEQFF. Written as DNA, the CDR3 is TGTGCCACCAGTGATTCAAAGGGACAGGGCTCCTACAATGAGCAGTTCTTC.